The rows below give T cell receptor beta chains drawn from one sample of a study of blood T cell repertoires in COVID-19. The repertoire was sequenced with immunoSEQ multiplex PCR; TCRdb's copy has only in-frame clones and lacks some. The table lists about 250,000 clones, 65% to 90% of them singletons. Input material: peripheral blood. These TCRs come from a man in his forties or fifties with active or convalescent COVID-19. CDR3s include the opening cysteine and the closing phenylalanine or tryptophan. Fields, in order: V gene, clone size, J gene, D gene, CDR3 DNA, CDR3 protein. The D gene is left open where the match is weak. Not all rows give a size; the values are once, few, many and, for expanded clones, a class.

>TRBV10-2|NA|TRBJ2-7|NA
TGCGCCAGTTCGGGAAAGGGGGCCTACGAGCAGTACTTC
CASSGKGAYEQYF
>TRBV5-1|NA|TRBJ2-1|NA
TGCGCCAGCGCGGGGGCAGGGCGAATTCGGGAGCAGTTCTTC
CASAGAGRIREQFF
>TRBV6-5|few|TRBJ1-3|TRBD1
TGTGCCAGCAGTCCCCCCAGGGGGAGCGGAAACACCATATATTTT
CASSPPRGSGNTIYF
>TRBV5-1|NA|TRBJ2-3|NA
TGCGCCAGCAGCTTGGGGCAGGGGCCAGATACGCAGTATTTT
CASSLGQGPDTQYF
>TRBV7-8|NA|TRBJ2-3|NA
TGTGCCAGCAGCTTAGGGCTTCTAGAATTCACAGATACGCAGTATTTT
CASSLGLLEFTDTQYF
>TRBV11-2|NA|TRBJ2-1|NA
TGTGCCAGCAGCTTAGATACCAGGAATGAGCAGTTCTTC
CASSLDTRNEQFF
>TRBV29-1|NA|TRBJ2-1|NA
TGCAGCGCTCCTAAGGAGGGAATGACGAACAATGAGCAGTTCTTC
CSAPKEGMTNNEQFF
>TRBV9|NA|TRBJ2-7|TRBD2
TGTGCCAGCAGCGTAGAAGCGGGAGGATACGAGCAGTACTTC
CASSVEAGGYEQYF
>TRBV27|NA|TRBJ2-1|NA
TGTGCCAGCAGTTTCCCTCTACTCTTCTCCTACAATGAGCAGTTCTTC
CASSFPLLFSYNEQFF
>TRBV27|NA|TRBJ2-7|TRBD2
TGTGCCAGCAGTTTAGGGACTAGCGGGAGGGCCTACGAGCAGTACTTC
CASSLGTSGRAYEQYF
>TRBV29-1|NA|TRBJ1-1|NA
TGCAGCGTCGGCGGAATCATGAACACTGAAGCTTTCTTT
CSVGGIMNTEAFF
>TRBV5-1|NA|TRBJ2-3|NA
TGCGCCAGCAGCCCCGATGGGGGCGGGAGCACTAATACGCAGTATTTT
CASSPDGGGSTNTQYF
>TRBV5-1|once|TRBJ2-5|TRBD2
TGCGCCAGCAGCGAGACTAGCGGAGGGGGTATGGAGACCCAGTACTTC
CASSETSGGGMETQYF
>TRBV7-9|NA|TRBJ1-6|NA
TGTGCCAGCAGGGACCAGAGAACCGGGACTCGCCTCCACTTT
CASRDQRTGTRLHF
>TRBV30|NA|TRBJ1-4|NA
TGTGCCTGGAGCAACAAGGGGGAAAAACTGTTTTTT
CAWSNKGEKLFF
>TRBV5-1|once|TRBJ1-4|NA
TGCGCCAGCAGCGTCCTTGGGGGAGGAAATGAAAAACTGTTTTTT
CASSVLGGGNEKLFF
>TRBV28|NA|TRBJ2-7|TRBD2
TGTGCCAGCAATGCCGGGACTAGCGGCTCCTACGAGCAGTACTTC
CASNAGTSGSYEQYF
>TRBV15|NA|TRBJ2-5|TRBD2
TGTGCCACCAGCAGAGGGCTAGCGGGAGTTGCGGAGACCCAGTACTTC
CATSRGLAGVAETQYF
>TRBV29-1|NA|TRBJ2-1|NA
TGCAGCGTAGCTACAGGGAATGCGGCAGTCGAGCAGTTCTTC
CSVATGNAAVEQFF
>TRBV28|NA|TRBJ2-7|TRBD1
TGTGCCAGCAGTCTGGGACAGGTCTACGAGCAGTACTTC
CASSLGQVYEQYF
>TRBV28|NA|TRBJ2-1|TRBD2
TGTGCCAGCAGACAAGGGAGGGCCCAGTACAATGAGCAGTTCTTC
CASRQGRAQYNEQFF
>TRBV6-4|once|TRBJ2-1|NA
TGTGCCAGCAGTGACCCCCTAGCGAGGGAGGGGGGTGAGCAGTTCTTC
CASSDPLAREGGEQFF
>TRBV30|NA|TRBJ2-4|NA
TGTGCCTGGTCAGCCAGGGGAAGGGGCAAAAACATTCAGTACTTC
CAWSARGRGKNIQYF
>TRBV3-1/TRBV3-2|NA|TRBJ2-5|TRBD2
TGTGCCAGCAGGCCTAATTTAGCGGGGACACAAGAGACCCAGTACTTC
CASRPNLAGTQETQYF
>TRBV29-1|NA|TRBJ1-2|NA
TGCAGCGTCCGGGACTATGGCTACACCTTC
CSVRDYGYTF
>TRBV9|NA|TRBJ2-7|NA
TGTGCCAGCAGCGTAGAGCCTAGCTCCTACGAGCAGTACTTC
CASSVEPSSYEQYF
>TRBV13|once|TRBJ1-6|TRBD1
TGTGCCAGCCTACGGGGCAGGGGGCTGGAACCCCTCCACTTT
CASLRGRGLEPLHF
>TRBV15|NA|TRBJ1-1|TRBD1
TGTGCCACCAGCAGAGGAGGAACAGGGGGCAACATGAACACTGAAGCTTTCTTT
CATSRGGTGGNMNTEAFF
>TRBV5-1|NA|TRBJ1-2|NA
TGCGCCAGCAGCTTTGGCGGAGCAAGCTATGGCTACACCTTC
CASSFGGASYGYTF
>TRBV13|once|TRBJ1-5|NA
TGTGCCAGCAGCGTCCGACGGGGAGAGCCCCAGCATTTT
CASSVRRGEPQHF
>TRBV29-1|once|TRBJ2-3|NA
TGCAGCGCTCGGGACACCCGCACAGATACGCAGTATTTT
CSARDTRTDTQYF
>TRBV2|NA|TRBJ2-2|TRBD2
TGTGCCAGCTGTTTGCGGGAGGGCACCGGGGAGCTGTTTTTT
CASCLREGTGELFF
>TRBV5-6|NA|TRBJ2-6|NA
TGTGCCAGCAGCTGGCAGGGGGCCAACGTCCTGACTTTC
CASSWQGANVLTF
>TRBV5-1|once|TRBJ2-1|NA
TGCGCCAGCAGCTGGGAGGTTGAGCAGTTCTTC
CASSWEVEQFF
>TRBV5-4|NA|TRBJ1-5|NA
TGTGCCAGCAGCCAGGGGAACAATCAGCCCCAGCATTTT
CASSQGNNQPQHF
>TRBV5-5|NA|TRBJ2-5|TRBD2
TGTGCCAGCAGCCCCATACTAGCGTTGTACCAAGAGACCCAGTACTTC
CASSPILALYQETQYF
>TRBV18|NA|TRBJ1-1|NA
TGTGCCAGCTCCCAGGAAACGCCGCAGGTGAACACTGAAGCTTTCTTT
CASSQETPQVNTEAFF
>TRBV7-9|NA|TRBJ1-1|TRBD1
TGTGCCAGCAGCTTTCCGGACAGGGTCAACACTGAAGCTTTCTTT
CASSFPDRVNTEAFF
>TRBV5-4|NA|TRBJ2-3|NA
TGTGCCAGCAGCATGGGGGCTAGCGGCACAGATACGCAGTATTTT
CASSMGASGTDTQYF
>TRBV7-2|NA|TRBJ1-2|TRBD1
TGTGCCAGCAGCTTGACAGGGCAGAGCGGCTACACCTTC
CASSLTGQSGYTF
>TRBV28|NA|TRBJ2-3|NA
TGTGCCAGCTCCCCGGGTTTAGCGTACACAGATACGCAGTATTTT
CASSPGLAYTDTQYF
>TRBV2|NA|TRBJ2-1|TRBD2
TGTGCCAGCAGTGAGGGGGGGACCAGATACAATGAGCAGTTCTTC
CASSEGGTRYNEQFF
>TRBV14|NA|TRBJ2-1|NA
TGTGCCAGCAGCCAAGAGCGGGTGGGTGAGCAGTTCTTC
CASSQERVGEQFF
>TRBV12-5|NA|TRBJ2-3|NA
TGTGCTAGTGGCAGTCGGGAGACTGGCACAGATACGCAGTATTTT
CASGSRETGTDTQYF